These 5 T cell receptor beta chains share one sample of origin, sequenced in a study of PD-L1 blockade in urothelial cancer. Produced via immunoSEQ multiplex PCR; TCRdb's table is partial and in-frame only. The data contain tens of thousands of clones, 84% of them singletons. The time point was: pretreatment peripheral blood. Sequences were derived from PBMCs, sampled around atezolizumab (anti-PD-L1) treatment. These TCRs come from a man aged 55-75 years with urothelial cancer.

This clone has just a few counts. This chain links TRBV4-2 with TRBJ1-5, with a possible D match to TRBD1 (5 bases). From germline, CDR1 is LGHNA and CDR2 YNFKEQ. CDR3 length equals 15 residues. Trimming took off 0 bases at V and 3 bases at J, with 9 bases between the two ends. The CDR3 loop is CASSQDGGDNQPQHF. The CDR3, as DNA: TGTGCCAGCAGCCAAGACGGGGGGGACAATCAGCCCCAGCATTTT.

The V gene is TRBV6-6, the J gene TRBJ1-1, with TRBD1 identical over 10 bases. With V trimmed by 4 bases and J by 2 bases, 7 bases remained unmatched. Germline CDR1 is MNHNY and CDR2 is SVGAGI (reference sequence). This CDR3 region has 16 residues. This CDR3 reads CASSFPGQGLNTEAFF. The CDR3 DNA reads TGTGCCAGCAGTTTTCCGGGACAGGGGCTCAACACTGAAGCTTTCTTT.

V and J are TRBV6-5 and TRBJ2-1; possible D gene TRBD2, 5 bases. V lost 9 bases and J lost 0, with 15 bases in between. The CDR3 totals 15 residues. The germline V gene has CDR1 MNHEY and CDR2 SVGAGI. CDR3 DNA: TGTGCCAGTCGAGGTGCGGGTAGCTCCTACAATGAGCAGTTCTTC. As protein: CASRGAGSSYNEQFF.

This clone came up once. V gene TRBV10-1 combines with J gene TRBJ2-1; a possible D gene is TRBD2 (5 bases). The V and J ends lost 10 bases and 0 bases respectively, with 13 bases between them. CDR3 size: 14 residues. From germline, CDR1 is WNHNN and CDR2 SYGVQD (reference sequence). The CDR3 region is CANPWESSYNEQFF. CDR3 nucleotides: TGCGCCAACCCCTGGGAGAGCTCCTACAATGAGCAGTTCTTC.

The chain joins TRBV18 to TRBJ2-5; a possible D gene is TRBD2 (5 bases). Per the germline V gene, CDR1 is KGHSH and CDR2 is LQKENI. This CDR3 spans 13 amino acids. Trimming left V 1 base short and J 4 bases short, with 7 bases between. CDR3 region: CASSPQSGETQYF. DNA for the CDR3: TGTGCCAGCTCACCACAGAGCGGAGAGACCCAGTACTTC.